This T cell receptor (beta chain) was obtained from a study of T-cell reconstitution after alpha-beta-depleted transplantation in children. Preparation of the TCRbeta library was carried out with unique molecular identifiers. A single record per CDR3 protein comes from TCRdb applying MiXCR to the PCR reads. Among about 370,000 distinct CDR3 sequences listed, about a fifth were seen once. Trimming at V came to 0 bases and at J to 7 bases, leaving 11 bases not matched to a gene. The CDR3 loop spans 16 amino acids. Germline V gene lookup returns CDR1 SGHTA and CDR2 FQGTGA. The sample was PBMCs from the stem cell graft donor, taken from the stem cell graft. The chain links TRBV7-3 to TRBJ1-2; 7 bases fit TRBD1. The sequence came from a human donor who donated a stem cell graft to a child with acute myeloid leukemia. CDR3 DNA: TGTGCCAGCAGCTTAACAGCGGCAGGGGGTATATCTGGCTACACCTTC. Protein sequence: CASSLTAAGGISGYTF. Complete variable domain (other parts from reference TRBV7-3 and TRBJ1-2): GAGVSQTPSNKVTEKGKYVELRCDPISGHTALYWYRQSLGQGPEFLIYFQGTGAADDSGLPNDRFFAVRPEGSVSTLKIQRTERGDSAVYLCASSLTAAGGISGYTFGSGTRLTVV.